The text below deals with one T cell receptor (beta chain). Its antigen is unidentified. These data belong to a study of human T cells and chemical hapten exposure. The CDR3 contains 14 residues. Germline V gene lookup returns CDR1 MNHEY and CDR2 SMNVEV (reference sequence). V lost 3 bases and J 4 bases, leaving 10 bases between the germline ends. The library tagged each cDNA molecule with unique molecular identifiers. In the original analysis: With a range of roughly 23,224 to 690,600, the median per sample was 95,638 TCRs. TCRdb fed the RACE reads into MiXCR, producing one record per CDR3 protein. TCRdb, not the authors, supplied the V and J calls. Among some 74,000 distinct CDR3 sequences listed, roughly 13% were seen once. Documented time point: patch test 3, about 24 weeks after DPC sensitization. Treatment given: therapeutic diphenylcyclopropenone sensitization with weekly scalp DPC. Study-level findings and limits: The study found that DPC sensitization did not change TCRs above 1 in 1000 frequency.

The rearrangement uses TRBV27 and TRBJ1-3; D ambiguous. The sequencing here drew on whole blood, taken in connection with sensitization to the hapten diphenylcyclopropenone (DPC). This receptor was taken from a woman between 45 and 60 years old with alopecia areata. Some clones in this sample may be carry-over from other donors' samples. The CDR3 region has the DNA TGTGCCAGCAGTTTTTCCGGGATCGGAAACACCATATATTTT. Translation gives CASSFSGIGNTIYF.